A single sample is the source of the 2 T cell receptor beta chains below, sequenced in a study of CD8+CD57+ T cells in acquired aplastic anemia. Genomic DNA, serving as template, underwent TCR beta VDJ and CDR3 profiling. TCRdb itself ran the reads through MiXCR, one entry per CDR3 protein. Found here are 160,000 or so distinct CDR3 sequences, 45% to 55% of them singletons; the top ten hold 0.85% to 1.2%. All sequencing subjects had displayed CD8+CD57+ cell expansion on flow cytometry. The source material was sorted CD4+, CD8+, or CD8+CD57+ T cells (not recorded which) from PBMCs. The receptors originated from a human donor with aplastic anemia.

This chain joins TRBV2 and TRBJ2-1, with 9 bases identical to TRBD1. The V and J ends lost 6 bases and 8 bases, in that order; junction bases with no gene match: 11. CDR1 SNHLY and CDR2 FYNNEI come from the germline V gene. This CDR3 is built from 15 residues. CDR3 sequence: CASRYRGQAFDEQFF. Here the CDR3 DNA reads TGTGCCAGCAGGTACAGGGGGCAGGCTTTTGATGAGCAGTTCTTC.

The rearrangement joins TRBV19 to TRBJ1-3, with unresolved D. Per germline, CDR1 LNHDA and CDR2 SQIVND (reference sequence). V was cut by 7 bases and J by 4 bases, with 11 bases left in between. The CDR3 runs to 13 residues. CDR3 protein: CASTTPQGNTIYF. The CDR3 coding sequence is TGTGCCAGTACCACCCCCCAGGGAAACACCATATATTTT.